Listed below are T cell receptor beta chains from one sample, sequenced in a study of T-cell reconstitution after alpha-beta-depleted transplantation in children. Each CDR3 protein is one row after TCRdb ran MiXCR on the PCR reads. The sample contains more than 100,000 distinct CDR3 sequences, under 30% of which appear only once. Material: PBMCs, mostly from graft donor cells, obtained 180 days after TCRalphabeta/CD19-depleted stem cell transplant. Every receptor here comes from a male patient between 2 and 10 years old who had a stem cell transplant for chronic granulomatous disease, so the T cells may come from the graft donor. CDR3s include the opening cysteine and the closing phenylalanine or tryptophan. The order of the fields is clone size, V gene, D gene, J gene, CDR3 protein, CDR3 DNA. D genes are given only for firm matches. Clone size is stated in some rows and not others, as once, few, many or a class when expanded.

>.|TRBV7-2|.|TRBJ2-1
CASSLAGNSYNEQFF
TGTGCCAGCAGCTTAGCAGGTAATTCGTACAATGAGCAGTTCTTC
>few|TRBV12-3/TRBV12-4|.|TRBJ1-1
CASVGVVPNEAFF
TGTGCCAGCGTAGGCGTCGTGCCGAACGAAGCTTTCTTT
>many|TRBV15|TRBD2|TRBJ2-7
CATSRRRAGVFSYEQYF
TGTGCCACCAGCAGACGAAGAGCGGGGGTGTTTTCCTACGAGCAGTACTTC
>few|TRBV6-1|.|TRBJ2-1
CASSEGLYDLRDEQFF
TGTGCCAGCAGTGAAGGTCTGTATGACCTTCGCGATGAGCAGTTCTTC
>.|TRBV5-6|TRBD2|TRBJ2-3
CASSLGLASPDTQYF
TGTGCCAGCAGCTTGGGACTAGCGTCCCCAGATACGCAGTATTTT
>.|TRBV6-5|.|TRBJ2-7
CASSYLSRVSYEQYF
TGTGCCAGCAGTTACTTGTCGCGGGTCTCCTACGAGCAGTACTTC
>.|TRBV19|.|TRBJ2-2
CASPGRGELFF
TGTGCCAGTCCAGGGCGCGGGGAGCTGTTTTTT
>many|TRBV20-1|.|TRBJ2-3
CSANPSGSTDTQYF
TGCAGTGCTAACCCAAGCGGGAGCACAGATACGCAGTATTTT
>many|TRBV12-3/TRBV12-4|.|TRBJ2-5
CASSRTQQETQYF
TGTGCCAGCAGCCGGACACAACAAGAGACCCAGTACTTC
>many|TRBV12-3/TRBV12-4|TRBD2|TRBJ2-1
CASSGRVKGEQFF
TGTGCCAGTAGCGGGAGGGTTAAGGGTGAGCAGTTCTTC
>few|TRBV5-1|.|TRBJ2-5
CASSSGGSGGGGETQYF
TGCGCCAGCAGCTCTGGTGGTTCGGGTGGAGGGGGAGAGACCCAGTACTTC
>few|TRBV15|.|TRBJ2-1
CATSSDADLSGRGNEQFF
TGTGCCACCAGCAGTGATGCTGACCTTTCGGGCAGGGGAAATGAGCAGTTCTTC
>.|TRBV12-3/TRBV12-4|.|TRBJ2-7
CASSPRDGAYEQYF
TGTGCCAGCAGTCCACGGGACGGAGCCTACGAGCAGTACTTC
>many|TRBV5-1|TRBD2|TRBJ2-3
CASSLELAGADTQYF
TGCGCCAGCAGCTTGGAGCTAGCGGGGGCAGATACGCAGTATTTT
>.|TRBV5-1|TRBD1|TRBJ2-7
CASSFPRDRGGYGSYEQYF
TGCGCCAGCAGCTTCCCCCGGGACAGGGGAGGTTATGGCTCCTACGAGCAGTACTTC
>.|TRBV29-1|.|TRBJ2-1
CSVELAAEPPLRYNEQFF
TGCAGCGTTGAATTGGCAGCCGAACCTCCTCTTAGGTACAATGAGCAGTTCTTC
>many|TRBV20-1|.|TRBJ2-3
CSASVGVSQYF
TGCAGTGCTAGCGTGGGGGTGTCGCAGTATTTT
>.|TRBV5-1|.|TRBJ2-3
CASSSEKRWDTQYF
TGCGCCAGCAGCTCTGAAAAGAGATGGGATACGCAGTATTTT
>many|TRBV15|.|TRBJ2-7
CATSRGTGQRAYEQYF
TGTGCCACCAGCAGAGGAACAGGGCAAAGGGCCTACGAGCAGTACTTC
>.|TRBV29-1|.|TRBJ2-1
CSVAKYSSYNEQFF
TGCAGCGTTGCGAAGTACTCCTCCTACAATGAGCAGTTCTTC
>.|TRBV20-1|.|TRBJ1-5
CSAPVGNQTQHF
TGCAGTGCCCCCGTGGGGAATCAGACCCAGCATTTT
>.|TRBV12-3/TRBV12-4|.|TRBJ2-5
CASSLASRARRDGETQYF
TGTGCCAGCAGTTTAGCGTCCCGGGCTCGGAGAGACGGAGAGACCCAGTACTTC
>medium-sized|TRBV4-2|.|TRBJ2-1
CASSQADEQFF
TGTGCCAGCAGCCAAGCTGATGAGCAGTTCTTC
>many|TRBV20-1|.|TRBJ2-7
CSAKAVSYEQYF
TGCAGTGCTAAAGCGGTCTCCTACGAGCAGTACTTC
>few|TRBV7-9|.|TRBJ2-1
CASTQTPLGNEQFF
TGTGCCAGCACCCAAACTCCTCTAGGCAATGAGCAGTTCTTC
>.|TRBV5-4|.|TRBJ2-7
CASSLGGVTYEQYF
TGTGCCAGCAGCTTGGGCGGGGTAACCTACGAGCAGTACTTC
>many|TRBV11-2|.|TRBJ2-5
CASSHPTEYRVTQYF
TGTGCCAGCAGCCACCCGACCGAATACCGGGTGACCCAGTACTTC
>.|TRBV5-5|TRBD1|TRBJ2-2
CASSPSGTGTGELFF
TGTGCCAGCAGCCCATCCGGGACAGGGACCGGGGAGCTGTTTTTT
>.|TRBV5-1|.|TRBJ2-2
CASSRLSDSNTGELFF
TGCGCCAGCAGCCGACTCTCCGACTCGAACACCGGGGAGCTGTTTTTT
>many|TRBV9|.|TRBJ2-1
CASSAPPGDTEQFF
TGTGCCAGCAGCGCCCCCCCCGGGGACACAGAGCAGTTCTTC
>.|TRBV20-1|.|TRBJ2-3
CSASRSRVYSTDTQYF
TGCAGTGCTAGTCGTTCGAGGGTGTATTCCACAGATACGCAGTATTTT
>many|TRBV20-1|.|TRBJ2-7
CSATTPEYSYEQYF
TGCAGTGCCACTACCCCAGAGTACTCCTACGAGCAGTACTTC
>many|TRBV5-4|.|TRBJ2-1
CASSLSNEQFF
TGTGCCAGCAGCTTGAGTAATGAGCAGTTCTTC